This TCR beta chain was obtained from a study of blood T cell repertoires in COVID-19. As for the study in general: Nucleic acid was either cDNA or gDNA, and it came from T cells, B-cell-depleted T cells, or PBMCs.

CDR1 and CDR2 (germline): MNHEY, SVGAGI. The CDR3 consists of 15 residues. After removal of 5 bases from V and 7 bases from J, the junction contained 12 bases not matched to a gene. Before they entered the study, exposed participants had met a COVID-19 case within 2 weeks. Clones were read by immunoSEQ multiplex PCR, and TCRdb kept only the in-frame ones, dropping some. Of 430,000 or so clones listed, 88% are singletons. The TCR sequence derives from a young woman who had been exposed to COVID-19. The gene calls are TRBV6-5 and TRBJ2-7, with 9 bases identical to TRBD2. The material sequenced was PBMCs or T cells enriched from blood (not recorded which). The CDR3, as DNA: TGTGCCAGCAGTAGATATAGCGGGGGAATAGGGGAGCAGTACTTC. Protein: CASSRYSGGIGEQYF.